The clone carrying this T cell receptor beta chain was picked up one time. This specimen belongs to a study of blood T cell repertoires in COVID-19. Study in general: Researchers got acute and convalescent COVID-19 samples from the United States, Italy and Spain. The analysed material was cDNA or gDNA that came from T cells, B-cell-depleted T cells, or PBMCs.

Study processing details: Nucleated cell counts were estimated from reference gene primer amplification. Assay: immunoSEQ multiplex PCR; the TCRdb copy retains only in-frame clones and omits some. Clone size and the V and J calls come from that table; the DNA yielded D and trimming. The data contain fewer than 85,000 clones, 70% to 90% of them singletons. This TCR came from a man between 45 and 60 years old with active COVID-19. The sequenced sample was peripheral blood.

This chain's CDR3 is CASSEAQGAYGYTF. The CDR3 bases are TGTGCCAGCAGTGAAGCACAGGGGGCGTATGGCTACACCTTC. The V call is TRBV6-1, the J call TRBJ1-2, with 9 bases matching TRBD1. The CDR3 covers 14 residues. Unmatched junction bases numbered 1, after V lost 0 bases and J lost 5 bases. CDR1 and CDR2 from the germline V gene are MNHNS and SASEGT.